One sample yielded the 5 T cell receptor beta chains listed below, sequenced in a study of CD8 T cells in Susac syndrome. A quantity of about 0.45 to 1 ug RNA underwent reverse transcription using random hexamers. MiXCR was run by TCRdb on the immunoSEQ multiplex PCR reads, yielding one entry per CDR3 protein. This sample has some 200,000 distinct CDR3 sequences, with nearly 97% found just once. The material sequenced was CD4+ T cells from PBMCs. The receptors come from a human donor with multiple sclerosis.

The J gene is TRBJ2-1, the V gene TRBV5-4, with 7 bases aligning to TRBD1. The J segment lost 5 bases and the V segment lost 3 bases, leaving 2 bases of the junction unmatched. Per the germline V gene, CDR1 is SGHNT and CDR2 is YYREEE (reference sequence). This CDR3 contains 13 residues. The CDR3 loop reads CASSSRGNNEQFF. The CDR3 region has the DNA TGTGCCAGCAGCTCCAGGGGGAACAATGAGCAGTTCTTC. The variable domain in full, completed from reference TRBV5-4 and TRBJ2-1, reads ETGVTQSPTHLIKTRGQQVTLRCSSQSGHNTVSWYQQALGQGPQFIFQYYREEENGRGNFPPRFSGLQFPNYSSELNVNALELDDSALYLCASSSRGNNEQFFGPGTRLTVL.

This rearrangement joins TRBV27 to TRBJ2-5; D is unresolved. This CDR3 region has 15 residues. Germline CDR1 is MNHEY and CDR2 is SMNVEV (reference sequence). V lost 6 bases to trimming and J lost 1 base, with 15 bases between them. The CDR3 here is CASSLRLGPQETQYF. In nucleotides, the CDR3 is TGTGCCAGCAGCCTCCGCCTAGGGCCCCAAGAGACCCAGTACTTC.

The chain uses TRBV20-1 and TRBJ1-1; possibly TRBD1 for D (5 bases). Germline V gene sequence: CDR1 DFQATT, CDR2 SNEGSKA (reference sequence). The CDR3 extends over 12 amino acids. V was cut by 4 bases and J by 1 base, with 7 bases left in between. CDR3 bases: TGCAGTGCTACTCAGGGGAACACTGAAGCTTTCTTT. This encodes CSATQGNTEAFF.

This chain joins TRBV19 and TRBJ2-3; D remains unclear. The CDR3 is made up of 14 amino acids. Trimming left V 2 bases short and J 1 base short, with 7 bases between. Germline CDR1 and CDR2: LNHDA and SQIVND (reference sequence). The DNA for the CDR3 is TGTGCCAGTAGTATATCACGGGGCACAGATACGCAGTATTTT. Its protein product is CASSISRGTDTQYF.

The chain joins TRBV29-1 to TRBJ2-1; 9 bases are shared with TRBD2. V dropped 5 bases and J dropped 8; count of bases not matched to a gene: 13. This CDR3 region has 15 residues. CDR1 is SQVTM, CDR2 ANQGSEA, per germline. The CDR3 DNA reads TGCAGCGTTTGGGTAACGGCGGGAGGGCCCCATGAGCAGTTCTTC. It translates to CSVWVTAGGPHEQFF.